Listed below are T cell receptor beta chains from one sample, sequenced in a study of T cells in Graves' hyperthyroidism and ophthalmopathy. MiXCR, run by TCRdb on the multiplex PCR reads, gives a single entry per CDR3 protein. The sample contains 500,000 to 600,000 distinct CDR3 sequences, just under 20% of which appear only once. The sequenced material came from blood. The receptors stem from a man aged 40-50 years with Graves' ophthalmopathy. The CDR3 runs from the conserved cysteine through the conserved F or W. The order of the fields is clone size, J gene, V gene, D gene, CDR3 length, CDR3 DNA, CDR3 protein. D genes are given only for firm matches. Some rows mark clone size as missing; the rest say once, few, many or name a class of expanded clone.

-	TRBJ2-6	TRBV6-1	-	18	TGTGCCAGCAGTGGGCGGGGATCCACAGGCGCTGGGGCCAACGTCCTGACTTTC	CASSGRGSTGAGANVLTF
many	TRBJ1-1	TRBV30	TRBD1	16	TGTGCCCGACTGGTCTACGTAAAAGACAGGGTTTCTGAAGCTTTCTTT	CARLVYVKDRVSEAFF
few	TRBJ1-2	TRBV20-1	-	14	TGCAGTGCTAGAGGGACAGAGAGTCGTGATGGCTACACCTTC	CSARGTESRDGYTF
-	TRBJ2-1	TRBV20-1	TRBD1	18	TGCAGTGCTACTCCTTTTGTACCGGGACAGCTCTCCTACAATGAGCAGTTCTTC	CSATPFVPGQLSYNEQFF
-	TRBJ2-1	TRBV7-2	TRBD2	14	TGTGCCAGCAGCTTAAGCCTAGCGGGAGATGAGCAGTTCTTC	CASSLSLAGDEQFF
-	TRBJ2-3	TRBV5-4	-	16	TGTGCCAGCAGCTCTGGCGGGACAGCCTACACAGATACGCAGTATTTT	CASSSGGTAYTDTQYF
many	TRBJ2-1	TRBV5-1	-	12	TGCGCCAGCAGCTTCAACCGTAATGAGCAGTTCTTC	CASSFNRNEQFF
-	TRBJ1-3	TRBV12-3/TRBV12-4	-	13	TGTGCCAGCAGTCCGTTAGGGGAGGACGCCATATATTTT	CASSPLGEDAIYF
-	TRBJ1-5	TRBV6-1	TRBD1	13	TGTGCCAGCGGGGACAGAGGGGGCCAGCCCCAGCATTTT	CASGDRGGQPQHF
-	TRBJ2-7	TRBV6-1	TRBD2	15	TGTGCCAGCAGCCGACTAGCGCCGCGCTCCTACGAACAGTACTTC	CASSRLAPRSYEQYF
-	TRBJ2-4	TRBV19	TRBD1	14	TGTGCCAGTAGTATGGGGACAGAAATACGCATTCAGTACTTC	CASSMGTEIRIQYF
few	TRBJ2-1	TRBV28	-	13	TGTGCCAGCAGTTTTGCCGGGGCCAATGAGCAGTTCTTC	CASSFAGANEQFF
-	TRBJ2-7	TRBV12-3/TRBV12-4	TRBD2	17	TGTGCCAGCAGTTTAGATTTCAGTAGCGGGAGCTCCTACGAGCAGTACTTC	CASSLDFSSGSSYEQYF
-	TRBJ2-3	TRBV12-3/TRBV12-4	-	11	TGTGCCAGCACTGGTGAGGATACGCAGTATTTT	CASTGEDTQYF
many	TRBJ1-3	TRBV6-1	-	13	TGTGCCGGTCGTGACAGCTCTGGAAACACCATATATTTT	CAGRDSSGNTIYF
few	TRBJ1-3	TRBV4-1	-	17	TGCGCCAGCAGCCAGTCCCCCGGCGGGGGGTCTGGAAACACCATATATTTT	CASSQSPGGGSGNTIYF
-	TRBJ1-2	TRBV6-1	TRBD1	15	TGTGCCAGCAGTGAAGCGGGGGGCAGGGGGCGTAGCTACACCTTC	CASSEAGGRGRSYTF
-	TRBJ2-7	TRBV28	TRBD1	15	TGTGCCAGCACCAAAGGGGGGCAGGGGGCGGGTGAGCAGTACTTC	CASTKGGQGAGEQYF
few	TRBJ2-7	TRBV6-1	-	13	TGTGCCAGCAGTGCCCGGGCCATCTACGAGCAGTACTTC	CASSARAIYEQYF
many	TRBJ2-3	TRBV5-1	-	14	TGCGCCAGCAGCAACGGGTCTAGCACAGATACGCAGTATTTT	CASSNGSSTDTQYF
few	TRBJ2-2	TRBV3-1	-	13	TGTGCCAGCAGCCCCTACAGGGCCGGGGAGCTGTTTTTT	CASSPYRAGELFF
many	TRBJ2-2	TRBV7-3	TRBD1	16	TGTGCCAGCAGCTTAAATGGACAGGCGAGCACCGGGGAGCTGTTTTTT	CASSLNGQASTGELFF
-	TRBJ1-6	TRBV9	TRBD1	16	TGTGCCAGCAGCGTAACGCTAGCAGGGGGTAGTTCACCCCTCCACTTT	CASSVTLAGGSSPLHF
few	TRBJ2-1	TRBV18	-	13	TGTGCCAGCTCTCCCCTCGGGGCAAATGAGCAGTTCTTC	CASSPLGANEQFF
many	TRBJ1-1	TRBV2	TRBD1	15	TGTGCCAGCAGTCCCAGGACAGGGGGAGGTACTGAAGCTTTCTTT	CASSPRTGGGTEAFF
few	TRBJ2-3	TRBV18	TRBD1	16	TGTGCCAGCTCACCTCGATCTTCAGGGGGCCCAGATACGCAGTATTTT	CASSPRSSGGPDTQYF
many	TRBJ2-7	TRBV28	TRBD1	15	TGTGCCAGCAGTACCCCCGGGACAGGTTACTACGAGCAGTACTTC	CASSTPGTGYYEQYF